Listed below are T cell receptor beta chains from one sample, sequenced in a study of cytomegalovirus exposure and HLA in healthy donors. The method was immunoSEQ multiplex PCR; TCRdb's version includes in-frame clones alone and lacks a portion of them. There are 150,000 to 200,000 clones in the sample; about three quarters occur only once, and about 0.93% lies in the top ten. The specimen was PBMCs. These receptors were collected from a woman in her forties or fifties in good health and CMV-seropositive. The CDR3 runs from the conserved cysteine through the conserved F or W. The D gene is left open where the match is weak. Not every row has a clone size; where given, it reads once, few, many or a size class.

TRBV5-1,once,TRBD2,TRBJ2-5,TGCGCCAGCAGCTTGGGGTTCCTAGCGGGGGCCCAAGAGACCCAGTACTTC,CASSLGFLAGAQETQYF
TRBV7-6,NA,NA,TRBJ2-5,TGTGCCAGCAGCCTAGGGGGACTCGTTCAAGAGACCCAGTACTTC,CASSLGGLVQETQYF
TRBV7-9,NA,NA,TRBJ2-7,TGTGCCAGCAGCCTGGGCGCGGGATACGAGCAGTACTTC,CASSLGAGYEQYF
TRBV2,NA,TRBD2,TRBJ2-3,TGTGCCAGCAGTGGGCGGGAGAGGGGCACAGATACGCAGTATTTT,CASSGRERGTDTQYF
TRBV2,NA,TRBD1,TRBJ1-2,TGTGCCAGCAGGCGGGGACAGGGCTCCTATGGCTACACCTTC,CASRRGQGSYGYTF
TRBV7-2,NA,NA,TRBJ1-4,TGTGCCAGCAGCTTATTGGGAGGAACGGGACCCCCCGAAAAACTGTTTTTT,CASSLLGGTGPPEKLFF
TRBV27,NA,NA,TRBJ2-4,TGTGCCAGCAGTTCAGACTGGAAGTCCATTCAGTACTTC,CASSSDWKSIQYF
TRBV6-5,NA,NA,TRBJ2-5,TGTGCCAGCAGATTAGGTAGAGGGACCCAGTACTTC,CASRLGRGTQYF
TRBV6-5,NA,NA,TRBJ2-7,TGTGCCAGCAGTTACTCTGGGCCGGGGTTGTCCGAGCAGTACTTC,CASSYSGPGLSEQYF
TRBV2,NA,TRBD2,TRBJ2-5,TGTGCCAGCAGTGATGGTAGACGGGGGGTCTACCAAGAGACCCAGTACTTC,CASSDGRRGVYQETQYF
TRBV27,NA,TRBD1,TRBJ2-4,TGTGCCAGCAGTTCAATACAGGGGGCCAAAAACATTCAGTACTTC,CASSSIQGAKNIQYF
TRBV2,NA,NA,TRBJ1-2,TGTGCCAGCAGCCAAACCCAAACTTCGGGGGGGGTGGTGGCTGGCTACACCTTC,CASSQTQTSGGVVAGYTF
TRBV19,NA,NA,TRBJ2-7,TGTGCCAGTAGTATCGGCAGGGACTACGAGCAGTACTTC,CASSIGRDYEQYF
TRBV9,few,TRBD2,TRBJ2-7,TGTGCCAGCAGCGGGACTAGCGGGACCGAGCAGTACTTC,CASSGTSGTEQYF
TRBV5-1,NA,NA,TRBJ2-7,TGCGCCAGCAGCTTTCCTCCCTACGAGCAGTACTTC,CASSFPPYEQYF
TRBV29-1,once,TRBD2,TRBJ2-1,TGCAGCGTCCGTCGCGAGCGGGAGTCCATCCAGCAGTTCTTC,CSVRRERESIQQFF
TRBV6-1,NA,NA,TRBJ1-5,TGTGCCAGCAGCCGTAACAATGGGCCCCAGCATTTT,CASSRNNGPQHF
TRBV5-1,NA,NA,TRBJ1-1,TGCGCCAGCAGCTTGGCCTCTGGGGGAGGAAACACTGAAGCTTTCTTT,CASSLASGGGNTEAFF
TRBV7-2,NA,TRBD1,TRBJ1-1,TGTGCCAGCAACATAAACAGGGGCGCCATGAACACTGAAGCTTTCTTT,CASNINRGAMNTEAFF
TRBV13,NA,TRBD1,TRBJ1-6,TGTGCCAGCAGCTCCTACGTCGGACAGGCACGGACACCCCTCCACTTT,CASSSYVGQARTPLHF
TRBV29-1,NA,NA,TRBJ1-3,TGCAGCGTTCTGGCCCCGGGAAACACCATATATTTT,CSVLAPGNTIYF
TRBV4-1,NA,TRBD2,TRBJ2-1,TGCGCCAGCAGCCAAGATATGGGGACTACAGCTTACAATGAGCAGTTCTTC,CASSQDMGTTAYNEQFF
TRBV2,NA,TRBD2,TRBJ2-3,TGTGCCAGCAGTTCGGGACTAGCAGACACAGATACGCAGTATTTT,CASSSGLADTDTQYF
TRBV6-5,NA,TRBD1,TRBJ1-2,TGTGCCAGCAGACAACCCGGGACAGGGAACTATGGCTACACCTTC,CASRQPGTGNYGYTF